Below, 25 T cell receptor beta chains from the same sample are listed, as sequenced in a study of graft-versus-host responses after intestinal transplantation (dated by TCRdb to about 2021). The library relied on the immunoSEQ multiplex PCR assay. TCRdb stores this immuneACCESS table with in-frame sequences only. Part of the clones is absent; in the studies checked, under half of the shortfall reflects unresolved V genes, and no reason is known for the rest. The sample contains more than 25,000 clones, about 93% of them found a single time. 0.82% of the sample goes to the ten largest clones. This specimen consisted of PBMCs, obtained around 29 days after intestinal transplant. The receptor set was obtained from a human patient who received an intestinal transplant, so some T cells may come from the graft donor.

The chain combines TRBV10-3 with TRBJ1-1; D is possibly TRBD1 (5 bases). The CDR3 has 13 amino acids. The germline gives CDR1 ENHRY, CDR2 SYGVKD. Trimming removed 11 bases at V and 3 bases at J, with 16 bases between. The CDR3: CAAAGEEDTEAFF. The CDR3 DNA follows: TGTGCCGCCGCGGGGGAGGAGGACACTGAAGCTTTCTTT.

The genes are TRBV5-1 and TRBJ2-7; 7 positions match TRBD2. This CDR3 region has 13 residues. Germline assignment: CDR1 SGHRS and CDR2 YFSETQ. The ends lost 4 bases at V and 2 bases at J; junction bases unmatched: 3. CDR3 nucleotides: TGCGCCAGCAGCCCCGGGACTACCTACGAGCAGTACTTC. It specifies CASSPGTTYEQYF.

The CDR3 DNA reads TGCGCCAGCAGCCAAGTTTCGAGGGAGTGGGAGACCCAGTACTTC. This sequence encodes CASSQVSREWETQYF. This chain uses TRBV4-1 with TRBJ2-5, with TRBD2 as a possible D gene (5 bases). Per the germline V gene, CDR1 is MGHRA and CDR2 is YSYEKL. Trimming cost V 1 base and J 5 bases, with 14 bases left between them. This CDR3 contains 15 residues.

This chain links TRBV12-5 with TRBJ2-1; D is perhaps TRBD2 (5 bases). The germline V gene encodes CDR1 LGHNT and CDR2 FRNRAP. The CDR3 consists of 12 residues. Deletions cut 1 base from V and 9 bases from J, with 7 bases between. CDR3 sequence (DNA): TGTGCTAGTGGTTTGGGAGGGTCTGAGCAGTTCTTC. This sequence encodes CASGLGGSEQFF.

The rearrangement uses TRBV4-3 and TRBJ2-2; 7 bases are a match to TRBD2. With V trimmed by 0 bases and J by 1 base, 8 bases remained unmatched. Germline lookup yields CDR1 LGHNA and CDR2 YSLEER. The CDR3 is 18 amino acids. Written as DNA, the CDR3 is TGCGCCAGCAGCCAAGATCTGAGCGCGGGGGTGAACACCGGGGAGCTGTTTTTT. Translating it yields CASSQDLSAGVNTGELFF.

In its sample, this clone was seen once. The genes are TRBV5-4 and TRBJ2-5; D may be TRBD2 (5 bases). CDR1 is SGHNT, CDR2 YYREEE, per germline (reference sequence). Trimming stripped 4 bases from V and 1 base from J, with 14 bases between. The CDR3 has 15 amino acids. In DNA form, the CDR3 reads TGTGCCAGCAGCGAGCGGACCCGACCCCAAGAGACCCAGTACTTC. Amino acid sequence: CASSERTRPQETQYF.

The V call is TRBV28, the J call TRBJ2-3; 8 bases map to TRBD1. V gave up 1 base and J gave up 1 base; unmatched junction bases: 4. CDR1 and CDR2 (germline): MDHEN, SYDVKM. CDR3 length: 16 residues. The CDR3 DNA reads TGTGCCAGCAGTTTATTTGGCAGGGGGCGCACAGATACGCAGTATTTT. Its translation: CASSLFGRGRTDTQYF.

The CDR3 sequence is CASSLAGGPYNEQFF. The CDR3 DNA reads TGTGCCAGCAGCTTAGCGGGGGGCCCATACAATGAGCAGTTCTTC. The chain joins TRBV7-2 to TRBJ2-1; the D call may be TRBD1 or TRBD2 (6 bases each). The germline gives CDR1 SGHTA, CDR2 FQGNSA. There are 15 residues in the CDR3. V shed 0 bases and J shed 4 bases, with 10 bases lying between them.

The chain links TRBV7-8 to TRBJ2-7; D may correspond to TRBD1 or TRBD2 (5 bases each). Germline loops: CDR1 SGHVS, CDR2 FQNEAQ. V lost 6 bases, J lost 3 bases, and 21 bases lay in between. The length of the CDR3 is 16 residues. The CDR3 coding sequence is TGTGCCAGCAGTTTTAGTGTCGGGACCGTATTCTACGAGCAGTACTTC. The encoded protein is CASSFSVGTVFYEQYF.

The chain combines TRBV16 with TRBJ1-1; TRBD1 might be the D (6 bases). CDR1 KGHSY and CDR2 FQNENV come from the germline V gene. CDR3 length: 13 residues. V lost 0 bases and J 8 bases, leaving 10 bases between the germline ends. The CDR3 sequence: CASSQSRGGEAFF. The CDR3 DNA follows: TGTGCCAGCAGCCAATCCCGAGGGGGAGAAGCTTTCTTT.

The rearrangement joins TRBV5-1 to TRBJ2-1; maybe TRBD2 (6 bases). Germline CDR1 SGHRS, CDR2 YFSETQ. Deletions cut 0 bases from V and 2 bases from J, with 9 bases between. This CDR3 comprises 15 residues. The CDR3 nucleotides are TGCGCCAGCAGCTTGGAGGCTAGCGCCTACAATGAGCAGTTCTTC. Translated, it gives CASSLEASAYNEQFF.

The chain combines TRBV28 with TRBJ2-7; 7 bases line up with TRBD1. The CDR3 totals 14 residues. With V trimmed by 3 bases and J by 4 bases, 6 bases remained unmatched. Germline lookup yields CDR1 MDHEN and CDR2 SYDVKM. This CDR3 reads CASSFGTALYEQYF. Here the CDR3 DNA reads TGTGCCAGCAGTTTTGGGACAGCCCTGTACGAGCAGTACTTC.

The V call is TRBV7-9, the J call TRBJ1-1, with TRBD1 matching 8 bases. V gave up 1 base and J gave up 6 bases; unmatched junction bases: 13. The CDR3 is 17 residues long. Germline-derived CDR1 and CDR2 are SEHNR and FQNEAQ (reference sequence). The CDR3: CASSLESYRGYGAEAFF. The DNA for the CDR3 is TGTGCCAGCAGCTTAGAATCGTACAGGGGGTATGGGGCTGAAGCTTTCTTT.

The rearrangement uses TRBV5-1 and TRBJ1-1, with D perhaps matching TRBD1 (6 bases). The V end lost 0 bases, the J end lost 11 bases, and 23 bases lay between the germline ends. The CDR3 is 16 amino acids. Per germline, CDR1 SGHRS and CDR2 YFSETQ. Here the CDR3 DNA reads TGCGCCAGCAGCTTGGCCGATCCTGGGGGGGCCGGGTCTGCTTTCTTT. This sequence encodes CASSLADPGGAGSAFF.

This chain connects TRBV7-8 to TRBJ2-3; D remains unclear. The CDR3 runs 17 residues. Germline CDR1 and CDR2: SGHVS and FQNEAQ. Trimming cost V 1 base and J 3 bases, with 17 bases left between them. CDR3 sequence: CASSLVMGSSETDTQYF. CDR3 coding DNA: TGTGCCAGCAGCTTAGTGATGGGAAGTTCGGAGACAGATACGCAGTATTTT.

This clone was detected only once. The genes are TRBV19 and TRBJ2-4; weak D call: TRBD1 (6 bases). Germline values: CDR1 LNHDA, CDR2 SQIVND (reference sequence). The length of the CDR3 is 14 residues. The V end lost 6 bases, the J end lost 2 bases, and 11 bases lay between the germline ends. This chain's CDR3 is CASRGAWTKNIQYF. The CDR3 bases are TGTGCCAGTAGGGGGGCTTGGACCAAAAACATTCAGTACTTC.

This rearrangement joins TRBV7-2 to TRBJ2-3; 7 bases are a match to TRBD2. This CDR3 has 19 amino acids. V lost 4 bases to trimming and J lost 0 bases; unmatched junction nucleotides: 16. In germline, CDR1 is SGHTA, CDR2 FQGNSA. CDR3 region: CASSSRSFSGPASTDTQYF. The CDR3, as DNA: TGTGCCAGCAGCTCAAGGTCATTTAGCGGGCCCGCTAGCACAGATACGCAGTATTTT.

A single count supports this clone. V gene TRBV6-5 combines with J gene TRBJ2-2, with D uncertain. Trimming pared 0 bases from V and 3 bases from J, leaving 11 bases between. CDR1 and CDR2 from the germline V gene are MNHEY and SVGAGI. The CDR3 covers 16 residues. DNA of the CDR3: TGTGCCAGCAGTTACTCGACTGTTACCTACACCGGGGAGCTGTTTTTT. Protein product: CASSYSTVTYTGELFF.

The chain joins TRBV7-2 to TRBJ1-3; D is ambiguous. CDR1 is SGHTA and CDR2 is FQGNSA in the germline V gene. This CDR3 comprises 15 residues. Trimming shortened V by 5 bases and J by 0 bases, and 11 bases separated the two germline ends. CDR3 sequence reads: CASSRYRNSGNTIYF. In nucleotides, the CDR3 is TGTGCCAGCAGCCGATATAGAAACTCTGGAAACACCATATATTTT.

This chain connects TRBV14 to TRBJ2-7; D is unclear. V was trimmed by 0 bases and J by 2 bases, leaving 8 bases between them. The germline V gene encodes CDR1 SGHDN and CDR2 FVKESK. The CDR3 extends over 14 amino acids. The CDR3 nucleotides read TGTGCCAGCAGCCAAGATAGTTTCCCCTACGAGCAGTACTTC. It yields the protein CASSQDSFPYEQYF.

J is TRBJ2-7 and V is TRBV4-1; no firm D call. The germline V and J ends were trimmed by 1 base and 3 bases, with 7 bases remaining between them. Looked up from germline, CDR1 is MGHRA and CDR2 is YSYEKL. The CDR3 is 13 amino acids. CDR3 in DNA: TGCGCCAGCAGCCAAGGAGGTAACTACGAGCAGTACTTC. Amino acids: CASSQGGNYEQYF.

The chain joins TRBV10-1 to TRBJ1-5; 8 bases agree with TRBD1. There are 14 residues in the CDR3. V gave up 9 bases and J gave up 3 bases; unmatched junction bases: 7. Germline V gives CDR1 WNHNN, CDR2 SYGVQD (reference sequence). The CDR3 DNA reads TGCGCCAGTCTTAGACAGGGGTACAATCAGCCCCAGCATTTT. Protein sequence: CASLRQGYNQPQHF.

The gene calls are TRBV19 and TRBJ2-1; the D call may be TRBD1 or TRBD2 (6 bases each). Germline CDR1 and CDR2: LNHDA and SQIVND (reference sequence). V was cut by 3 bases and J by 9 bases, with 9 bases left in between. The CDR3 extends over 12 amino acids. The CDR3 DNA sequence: TGTGCCAGTAGTATCGGGGGCCGTGAGCAGTTCTTC. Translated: CASSIGGREQFF.

CDR3 sequence (DNA): TGTGCCAGCAGCGTCTCTGGGGGACCTGTGGGAGAGACCCAGTACTTC. It is translated as CASSVSGGPVGETQYF. The V call is TRBV9, the J call TRBJ2-5; possibly TRBD1 or TRBD2 for D (5 bases each). V gave up 2 bases and J gave up 4 bases, with 18 bases separating them. This CDR3 comprises 16 residues. Germline loops: CDR1 SGDLS, CDR2 YYNGEE.

Written as DNA, the CDR3 is TGTGCCAGCAGCTTAGCGACCGCAGATACGCAGTATTTT. This encodes CASSLATADTQYF. The rearrangement joins TRBV7-2 to TRBJ2-3; D remains unclear. This CDR3 is 13 amino acids long. CDR1 and CDR2 (germline): SGHTA, FQGNSA. Trimming pared 0 bases from V and 4 bases from J, leaving 5 bases between.